This TCR beta chain was identified during a study of shared clonotypes between healthy human individuals. Repertoires were generated with immunoSEQ multiplex PCR, while TCRdb's copy carries only in-frame clones and drops some. This table has approximately 1.4 million clones, about 98% appearing once. The CDR3 totals 16 residues. With V trimmed by 2 bases and J by 2 bases, 8 bases remained unmatched. The V gene's germline CDR1 is SGHDT and CDR2 YYEEEE. The sequenced sample was naive CD4+ T cells sorted from blood. The subset denotes: CD45RA+ positively selected. The J gene is TRBJ2-7, the V gene TRBV5-6, with TRBD1 identical over 9 bases. This TCR was sampled from a man aged 25 to 40 in good health. The CDR3 DNA sequence: TGTGCCAGCAGCTTATGGCGGGACAGGGTTCCCTACGAGCAGTACTTC. This translates into CASSLWRDRVPYEQYF.